The 20 T cell receptor beta chains presented below share a single source sample, sequenced in a study of shared clonotypes between healthy human individuals. TCRdb's table, derived via immunoSEQ multiplex PCR, lists solely in-frame clones and lacks some. The table records 90,000 to 120,000 clones, just over 65% of them present only once. The specimen was memory CD8+ T cells sorted from blood. Subset here: CD45RO+ cells pooled with CCR7-negative TemRA cells. Receptor source: a woman aged 25 to 39 in good health.

This clone appeared a few times. The chain employs TRBV25-1 and TRBJ2-5; D perhaps matches TRBD2 (5 bases). Germline CDR1 and CDR2: MGHDK and SYGVNS. Trimming left V 4 bases short and J 5 bases short, with 14 bases between. The CDR3 covers 14 residues. CDR3 protein: CASSAGKGTETQYF. The CDR3 bases are TGTGCCAGCAGTGCGGGGAAAGGAACGGAGACCCAGTACTTC.

The chain employs TRBV5-1 and TRBJ2-5; 8 nucleotides align to TRBD2. Looked up from germline, CDR1 is SGHRS and CDR2 is YFSETQ. V dropped 0 bases and J dropped 5; count of bases not matched to a gene: 3. CDR3 length: 14 amino acids. CDR3 DNA sequence: TGCGCCAGCAGCTTGGACGGCGGGAGGGAGACCCAGTACTTC. As protein: CASSLDGGRETQYF.

V gene TRBV7-9 combines with J gene TRBJ1-2, with 7 bases matching TRBD1. Germline lookup yields CDR1 SEHNR and CDR2 FQNEAQ (reference sequence). CDR3 length: 14 amino acids. V shed 3 bases, J shed 4 bases, and the junction held 5 bases outside the gene matches. CDR3 sequence: CASSFQDRVYGYTF. The CDR3 nucleotides read TGTGCCAGCAGCTTCCAAGACAGGGTCTATGGCTACACCTTC.

V usage is TRBV29-1 and J usage is TRBJ1-2; 9 bases line up with TRBD1. Losses at the gene ends were 3 bases for V and 2 bases for J; bases not matched to a gene: 10. Looked up from germline, CDR1 is SQVTM and CDR2 is ANQGSEA. The CDR3 runs 16 residues. CDR3 sequence (DNA): TGCAGCGTTGAGCCGGGACAGGGTTCCTTAAACTATGGCTACACCTTC. This translates into CSVEPGQGSLNYGYTF.

The V and J genes are TRBV18 and TRBJ2-7; no firm D call. In germline, CDR1 is KGHSH, CDR2 LQKENI. The CDR3 spans 17 residues. V was cut by 3 bases and J by 0 bases, with 18 bases left in between. CDR3: CASSPRKGLAVSYEQYF. In nucleotides, the CDR3 is TGTGCCAGCTCACCCCGAAAGGGTCTGGCAGTCTCCTACGAGCAGTACTTC.

The rearrangement uses TRBV28 and TRBJ2-7, with TRBD1 matching over 7 bases. The V and J ends lost 3 bases and 0 bases, in that order; junction bases with no gene match: 17. The length of the CDR3 is 19 residues. Germline values: CDR1 MDHEN, CDR2 SYDVKM. CDR3 sequence: CASSLTTRRQGQSSYEQYF. The CDR3 nucleotides are TGTGCCAGCAGTTTGACTACGAGGCGGCAGGGACAGAGCTCCTACGAGCAGTACTTC.

This clone was found many times. The same CDR3 is also encoded by other DNA sequences in this sample. The rearrangement joins TRBV29-1 to TRBJ2-2; D is unclear. The CDR3 totals 12 residues. Trimming left V 2 bases short and J 4 bases short, with 5 bases between. CDR1 SQVTM and CDR2 ANQGSEA come from the germline V gene. The CDR3 nucleotides read TGCAGCGTTGAAAGGACCACCGGGGAGCTGTTTTTT. Amino acid sequence: CSVERTTGELFF.

This sequence joins TRBV6-6 and TRBJ1-4; D possibly corresponds to TRBD1 (5 bases). V dropped 0 bases and J dropped 8 bases, with 16 bases sitting between them. The CDR3 contains 16 residues. The V gene's germline CDR1 is MNHNY and CDR2 SVGAGI (reference sequence). The CDR3 sequence: CASSYSIPGDHEKLFF. The CDR3 DNA reads as TGTGCCAGCAGTTACTCGATACCGGGGGATCACGAAAAACTGTTTTTT.

The chain couples TRBV25-1 to TRBJ1-1; D gene unclear. The CDR3 is made up of 17 amino acids. With 0 bases removed from V and 1 base from J, the gap between germline ends came to 15 bases. Germline lookup yields CDR1 MGHDK and CDR2 SYGVNS. The chain's CDR3 is CASSEYEWGGRNTEAFF. The CDR3 coding sequence is TGTGCCAGCAGTGAATATGAGTGGGGAGGTAGGAACACTGAAGCTTTCTTT.

This chain links TRBV2 with TRBJ2-3, with a weak D call TRBD1 (7 bases). Germline lookup yields CDR1 SNHLY and CDR2 FYNNEI. V lost 4 bases, J lost 1 base, and 12 bases lay in between. This CDR3 contains 15 residues. This CDR3 reads CASSGGTVRTDTQYF. CDR3 nucleotide sequence: TGTGCCAGCAGTGGCGGGACAGTACGCACAGATACGCAGTATTTT.

The rearrangement links TRBV10-3 to TRBJ1-2; D ambiguous. Germline loops: CDR1 ENHRY, CDR2 SYGVKD. The CDR3 contains 17 residues. Trimming took 0 bases from V and 1 from J, leaving 15 bases between them. CDR3 sequence: CAISESEFDRFNYGYTF. As DNA, the CDR3 is TGTGCCATCAGTGAGTCTGAATTCGATAGGTTTAACTATGGCTACACCTTC.

This clone came up once. This chain connects TRBV27 to TRBJ2-7; D is unresolved. The CDR3 extends over 16 amino acids. The germline CDR1 and CDR2 sequences are MNHEY and SMNVEV (reference sequence). Trimming stripped 6 bases from V and 2 bases from J, with 20 bases between. The CDR3, as DNA: TGTGCCAGCAGCGGCAGGCCGAGCTACCCCCCCTACGAGCAGTACTTC. It encodes CASSGRPSYPPYEQYF.

V and J are TRBV5-4 and TRBJ2-4; 9 nucleotides agree with TRBD1. The CDR3 runs 14 residues. The ends lost 5 bases at V and 8 bases at J; junction bases unmatched: 8. The V gene's germline CDR1 is SGHNT and CDR2 YYREEE (reference sequence). The CDR3 DNA reads TGTGCCAGCAGTTTGCCGGACAGGGGAGACATTCAGTACTTC. Its protein product is CASSLPDRGDIQYF.

This clone was detected many times. This chain joins TRBV10-3 and TRBJ2-5; D not resolved. Deletions cut 0 bases from V and 1 base from J, with 15 bases between. Germline V lookup: CDR1 ENHRY, CDR2 SYGVKD. CDR3 size: 17 residues. In nucleotides, the CDR3 is TGTGCCATCAGTGAGTCTTTATTTGGTGGTGTCCAAGAGACCCAGTACTTC. Translating gives CAISESLFGGVQETQYF.

A few counts support this clone. The chain links TRBV2 to TRBJ1-2; D possibly corresponds to TRBD1 (5 bases). The CDR3 is made up of 13 amino acids. Per germline, CDR1 SNHLY and CDR2 FYNNEI. Trimming stripped 7 bases from V and 7 bases from J, with 16 bases between. The CDR3 loop is CASTPDGGTGYTF. In DNA, the CDR3 is TGTGCCAGCACCCCGGATGGGGGTACTGGCTACACCTTC.

This clone was counted only a few times. DNA for the CDR3: TGCGCCAGCAGCCCAAGTAGTAAGGGTGGAGGCAATCAGCCCCAGCATTTT. Protein product: CASSPSSKGGGNQPQHF. The chain has TRBV4-1 and TRBJ1-5; D gene unclear. This CDR3 comprises 17 residues. Trimming stripped 4 bases from V and 2 bases from J, with 18 bases between. Per germline, CDR1 MGHRA and CDR2 YSYEKL.

A few counts support this clone. The CDR3 is CASSSWAGGDTQYF. The CDR3 nucleotides read TGTGCCAGCAGCTCGTGGGCGGGCGGAGATACGCAGTATTTT. V and J are TRBV7-2 and TRBJ2-3, with TRBD2 as a possible D gene (5 bases). V was clipped by 4 bases and J by 5 bases, with 13 bases between them. The CDR3 totals 14 residues. Germline V gene sequence: CDR1 SGHTA, CDR2 FQGNSA. The full variable domain, completed using reference TRBV7-2 and TRBJ2-3, is GAGVSQSPSNKVTEKGKDVELRCDPISGHTALYWYRQSLGQGLEFLIYFQGNSAPDKSGLPSDRFSAERTGGSVSTLTIQRTQQEDSAVYLCASSSWAGGDTQYFGPGTRLTVL.

This clone was seen only a few times. The genes are TRBV15 and TRBJ1-5; 8 nucleotides line up with TRBD1. CDR1 is LNHNV, CDR2 YYDKDF, per germline (reference sequence). The CDR3 loop spans 16 amino acids. Trimming at V came to 0 bases and at J to 7 bases, leaving 8 bases not matched to a gene. The CDR3: CATSRDRGDRGQPQHF. In DNA form, the CDR3 reads TGTGCCACCAGCAGAGATCGTGGAGACAGGGGCCAGCCCCAGCATTTT.

The J gene is TRBJ2-3, the V gene TRBV7-7; TRBD2 matches 7 bases. Germline loops: CDR1 SSHAT, CDR2 FNYEAQ (reference sequence). The ends lost 5 bases at V and 2 bases at J; junction bases unmatched: 13. The length of the CDR3 is 17 residues. In nucleotides, the CDR3 is TGTGCCAGCAGCCTGCCCCCTAGCGGACACCCCACAGATACGCAGTATTTT. It yields the protein CASSLPPSGHPTDTQYF.

The V gene is TRBV30, the J gene TRBJ1-1; TRBD1 is a possible D gene (5 bases). V lost 0 bases and J lost 7, with 15 bases in between. Per germline, CDR1 GTSNPN and CDR2 SVGIG (reference sequence). The CDR3 is 14 amino acids. The CDR3 protein is CAWSVDSSFGEAFF. Here the CDR3 DNA reads TGTGCCTGGAGTGTAGACAGTTCATTTGGTGAAGCTTTCTTT.